The next 2 T cell receptor beta chains were all read from a single sample in a study of technical replicates of blood from several donors. Data came from immunoSEQ multiplex PCR; TCRdb stores just in-frame clones and leaves some out. This table holds nearly 80,000 clones, more than 85% found once. The sequencing input was T cells isolated from PBMCs. These receptors were obtained from a human donor in good health.

The chain combines TRBV11-2 with TRBJ1-4; D call uncertain. Trimming took 6 bases from V and 7 from J, leaving 6 bases between them. The CDR3 consists of 11 residues. Per germline, CDR1 SGHAT and CDR2 FQNNGV. The CDR3 reads CASRLAEKLFF. In DNA, the CDR3 is TGTGCCAGCAGGTTGGCTGAAAAACTGTTTTTT.

J is TRBJ1-1 and V is TRBV4-1; D is unresolved. This CDR3 contains 12 residues. The germline V and J ends were trimmed by 1 base and 6 bases, with 6 bases remaining between them. Per the germline V gene, CDR1 is MGHRA and CDR2 is YSYEKL. The CDR3 DNA follows: TGCGCCAGCAGCCAAGGAGGGTCTGAAGCTTTCTTT. It translates to CASSQGGSEAFF.